The following is a TCR beta chain sequence with its context. The data were obtained in a study of blood T cell repertoires in COVID-19. Whole-study context: Donors in the United States, Italy and Spain gave samples during acute or convalescent COVID-19. PBMCs, B-cell-depleted T cells, or T cells provided the cDNA or gDNA that made up the material.

Trimming cost V 1 base and J 13 bases, with 14 bases left between them. Germline V gene data show CDR1 as SGHDN and CDR2 as FVKESK. This CDR3 contains 13 residues. One Seattle source followed patients from active infection through their disease course. In the original workflow: Scientists estimated how many nucleated cells there were by amplifying reference gene primers. Repertoires were generated with immunoSEQ multiplex PCR, while TCRdb's copy carries only in-frame clones and drops some. V, J and clone size are taken as reported in that table, and D and trimming were inferred from the DNA itself. The data hold some 130,000 clones, with around 89% observed a single time.

The receptor comes from a man between 60 and 75 years old with COVID-19, enrolled during active disease. The sample consisted of peripheral blood. This rearrangement joins TRBV14 to TRBJ2-1; D possibly corresponds to TRBD1 (6 bases). The CDR3 loop is CASSQGITGTQFF. In nucleotides, the CDR3 is TGTGCCAGCAGCCAAGGGATAACAGGGACACAGTTCTTC.